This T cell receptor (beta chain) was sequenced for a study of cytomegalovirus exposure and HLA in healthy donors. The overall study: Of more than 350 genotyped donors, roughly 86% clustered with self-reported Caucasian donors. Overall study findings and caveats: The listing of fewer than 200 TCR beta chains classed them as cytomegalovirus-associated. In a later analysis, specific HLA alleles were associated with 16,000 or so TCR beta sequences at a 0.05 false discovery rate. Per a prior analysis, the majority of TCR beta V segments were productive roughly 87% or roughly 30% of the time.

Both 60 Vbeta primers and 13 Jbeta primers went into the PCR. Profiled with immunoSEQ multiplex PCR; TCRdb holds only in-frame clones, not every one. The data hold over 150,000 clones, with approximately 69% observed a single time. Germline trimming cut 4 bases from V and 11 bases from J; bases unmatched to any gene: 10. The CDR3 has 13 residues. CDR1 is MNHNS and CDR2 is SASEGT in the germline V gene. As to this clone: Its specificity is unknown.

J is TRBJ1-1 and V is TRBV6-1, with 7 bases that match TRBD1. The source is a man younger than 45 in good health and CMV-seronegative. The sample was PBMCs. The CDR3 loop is CASSGQGLIDAFF. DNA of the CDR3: TGTGCCAGCAGTGGACAGGGTCTGATCGATGCTTTCTTT.